The 8 T cell receptor beta chains below come from one sample, sequenced in a study of cytomegalovirus exposure and HLA in healthy donors. Use of 60 Vbeta and 13 Jbeta primers characterized the PCR. Assay used: immunoSEQ multiplex PCR; TCRdb lists only in-frame clones, some missing. The sample lists just over 95,000 clones, about four fifths seen once, with 7% to 10% in the top ten. The sample taken for sequencing was PBMCs. The receptors derive from a human donor in good health.

The rearrangement links TRBV27 to TRBJ2-1; TRBD2 aligns across 9 bases. With V trimmed by 3 bases and J by 5 bases, 2 bases remained unmatched. The CDR3 is 14 residues long. Per germline, CDR1 MNHEY and CDR2 SMNVEV (reference sequence). The CDR3 DNA follows: TGTGCCAGCAGTTTGGGACTAGCCAACAATGAGCAGTTCTTC. It is translated as CASSLGLANNEQFF.

This chain uses TRBV30 with TRBJ1-1; 10 nucleotides line up with TRBD1. The CDR3 covers 16 residues. Trimming cost V 3 bases and J 1 base; bases outside gene matches: 8. In germline, CDR1 is GTSNPN, CDR2 SVGIG (reference sequence). The CDR3 reads CAWSTGTGVGNTEAFF. The CDR3, as DNA: TGTGCCTGGAGCACCGGGACAGGGGTAGGGAACACTGAAGCTTTCTTT.

A few counts support this clone. The J gene is TRBJ1-1, the V gene TRBV5-1; 10 bases match TRBD1. J lost 10 bases, V lost 1 base, and 4 bases had no gene match. CDR1 is SGHRS and CDR2 is YFSETQ in the germline V gene. This CDR3 is 13 amino acids long. CDR3 in amino acids: CASSLTWDRGAFF. The CDR3 bases are TGCGCCAGCAGCTTGACGTGGGACAGGGGAGCTTTCTTT.

This sequence joins TRBV5-1 and TRBJ2-2; TRBD2 might be the D (5 bases). The V gene's germline CDR1 is SGHRS and CDR2 YFSETQ. The length of the CDR3 is 14 residues. V lost 3 bases to trimming and J lost 7 bases, with 13 bases between them. The DNA of the CDR3 is TGCGCCAGCAGCTCCGGGGATGCTTACGGGGAGCTGTTTTTT. Its protein is CASSSGDAYGELFF.

The chain couples TRBV7-9 to TRBJ1-1; 8 positions match TRBD1. CDR3 size: 16 residues. The V and J ends lost 5 bases and 4 bases, in that order; junction bases with no gene match: 12. Germline V gene sequence: CDR1 SEHNR, CDR2 FQNEAQ (reference sequence). CDR3 sequence: CASSHKGQGWGTEAFF. The DNA of the CDR3 is TGTGCCAGCAGCCACAAAGGACAGGGTTGGGGCACTGAAGCTTTCTTT.

This chain links TRBV5-6 with TRBJ1-1, with 8 bases identical to TRBD1. This CDR3 has 16 residues. The germline gives CDR1 SGHDT, CDR2 YYEEEE. The junction had 10 bases not matched to a gene; V was cut back by 4 bases and J by 2 bases. The CDR3 DNA reads TGTGCCAGCAGCGAAGACCCGACAGGGGATAACACTGAAGCTTTCTTT. It specifies CASSEDPTGDNTEAFF.

The rearrangement joins TRBV5-1 to TRBJ2-5; D uncertain. CDR3 length: 15 residues. Germline V lookup: CDR1 SGHRS, CDR2 YFSETQ. Trimming pared 1 base from V and 0 bases from J, leaving 10 bases between. Here the CDR3 DNA reads TGCGCCAGCAGCTTGATTTACCCGGACCAAGAGACCCAGTACTTC. Translation gives CASSLIYPDQETQYF.

Written as DNA, the CDR3 is TGCGCCAGCAGCTGGGACAGGTCTTCGAGGGAGACCCAGTACTTC. It translates to CASSWDRSSRETQYF. V gene TRBV5-1 combines with J gene TRBJ2-5; 8 bases are shared with TRBD1. Losses at the gene ends were 3 bases for V and 5 bases for J; bases not matched to a gene: 9. Germline loops: CDR1 SGHRS, CDR2 YFSETQ. The CDR3 length is 15 residues.